This TCR beta chain was captured by sequencing in a study of blood T cell repertoires in COVID-19. Turning to the study itself: Spain, Italy and the United States supplied samples that represented acute and convalescent COVID-19.

The CDR3 loop spans 11 amino acids. The V and J ends lost 4 bases and 5 bases respectively, with 5 bases between them. Germline V gene lookup returns CDR1 MNHEY and CDR2 SVGEGT. Enrollment of patients from Seattle took place during active infection, with longitudinal follow-up. Clones were sequenced by immunoSEQ multiplex PCR, and TCRdb holds only the in-frame ones, with some missing. This table holds approximately 330,000 clones, about 87% found once. The TCR sequence derives from a young man with COVID-19, enrolled during active disease. Sequenced input: peripheral blood. The gene calls are TRBV6-2 or TRBV6-3 and TRBJ2-5; no reliable D call. The CDR3: CASSSQETQYF. In nucleotides, the CDR3 is TGTGCCAGCAGTTCTCAGGAGACCCAGTACTTC.